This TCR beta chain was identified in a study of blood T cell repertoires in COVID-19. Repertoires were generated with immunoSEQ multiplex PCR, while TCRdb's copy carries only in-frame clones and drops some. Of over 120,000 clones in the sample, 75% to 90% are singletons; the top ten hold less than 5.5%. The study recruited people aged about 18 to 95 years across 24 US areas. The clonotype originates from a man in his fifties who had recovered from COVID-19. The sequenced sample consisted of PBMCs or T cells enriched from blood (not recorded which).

CDR3: CASSSGQGMSYNSPLHF. The DNA of the CDR3 is TGTGCCAGCAGCTCCGGACAGGGTATGTCCTATAATTCACCCCTCCACTTT. This rearrangement joins TRBV7-3 to TRBJ1-6; 8 bases are shared with TRBD1. The CDR3 contains 17 residues. Germline loops: CDR1 SGHTA, CDR2 FQGTGA. V was pared by 4 bases and J by 1 base, with 6 bases of the junction left unmatched.